These 30 T cell receptor beta chains came from one sample sequenced in a study of low-dose radiotherapy and immunotherapy resistance in tumors. Primers used for first-strand cDNA, a TRAV- and TRBV-specific set, covered both alpha and beta chains. The TCRs were subjected to amplification over approximately 20 PCR cycles employing a constant-region primer in conjunction with a V-primer adapter. MiXCR, applied by TCRdb to the reads, yields one record per CDR3 protein. The sample shows about 39,000 distinct CDR3 sequences, around 21% of them seen only once. This sample's time point: after trial treatment. Treatment reported: LDRT plus nivolumab, ipilimumab, low-dose cyclophosphamide and aspirin (RACIN trial). Sequencing used PBMCs, obtained after low-dose radiotherapy plus immunotherapy. The receptors derive from a female donor with ovarian cancer.

This clonotype was counted ten times or more. The CDR3 loop reads CASRTGTGWHGYTF. CDR3 in DNA: TGTGCCAGCAGGACCGGGACAGGGTGGCATGGCTACACCTTC. The chain combines TRBV2 with TRBJ1-2; 9 bases line up with TRBD1. The V gene end was trimmed by 6 bases and the J gene end by 6 bases; junction bases not matched to a gene: 8. The CDR3 covers 14 residues. In germline, CDR1 is SNHLY, CDR2 FYNNEI.

This clonotype was detected many times. The chain joins TRBV25-1 to TRBJ1-4; D possibly corresponds to TRBD1 (6 bases). The CDR3 runs to 15 residues. The germline CDR1 and CDR2 sequences are MGHDK and SYGVNS. With 5 bases removed from V and 4 bases from J, the gap between germline ends came to 14 bases. The CDR3, as DNA: TGTGCCAGCAGTTCCAGGACAGTTAATAATGAAAAACTGTTTTTT. Protein product: CASSSRTVNNEKLFF.

The table lists this clonotype with many counts. The chain employs TRBV7-2 and TRBJ2-1; 7 bases align to TRBD2. The germline gives CDR1 SGHTA, CDR2 FQGNSA. The CDR3 has 15 residues. J gave up 5 bases and V 1 base, and 5 bases lay outside the gene matches. CDR3 residues: CASSLGWGGNNEQFF. The CDR3 bases are TGTGCCAGCAGCTTAGGGTGGGGGGGAAACAATGAGCAGTTCTTC.

With respect to this clonotype: A read error is possible here, since a much larger clone lies one base away. The CDR3 sequence is CASSFGTASYEQYF. The DNA for the CDR3 is TGTGCCAGCAGCTTCGGGACAGCCTCCTACGAGCAGTACTTC. V usage is TRBV5-4 and J usage is TRBJ2-7, with 7 positions matching TRBD1. The V and J ends lost 2 bases and 0 bases, in that order; junction bases with no gene match: 2. Per germline, CDR1 SGHNT and CDR2 YYREEE (reference sequence). This CDR3 is 14 amino acids long.

This clonotype is labeled as medium-sized (0.01 to 0.1%). V gene TRBV6-6 combines with J gene TRBJ2-1; D is uncertain. This CDR3 region has 13 residues. Trimming shortened V by 7 bases and J by 0 bases, and 7 bases separated the two germline ends. From germline, CDR1 is MNHNY and CDR2 SVGAGI (reference sequence). DNA for the CDR3: TGTGCCAGCAAGGCTAGCTCCTACAATGAGCAGTTCTTC. It specifies CASKASSYNEQFF.

This clonotype has at least ten counts. V is TRBV6-1 and J is TRBJ2-1, with TRBD1 matching 9 bases. The CDR3 extends over 15 amino acids. The trim removed 1 base at V and 3 bases at J, leaving 1 base unmatched. Per germline, CDR1 MNHNS and CDR2 SASEGT. The CDR3 DNA reads TGTGCCAGCAGTGAAGGACAGGGGGACTACAATGAGCAGTTCTTC. Encoded protein: CASSEGQGDYNEQFF.

The chain uses TRBV28 and TRBJ1-1; 8 bases line up with TRBD1. This CDR3 is 14 amino acids long. Losses at the gene ends were 10 bases for V and 3 bases for J; bases not matched to a gene: 10. Germline V lookup: CDR1 MDHEN, CDR2 SYDVKM. CDR3 sequence: CATKRTGSYTEAFF. The CDR3 DNA reads as TGTGCCACCAAAAGGACAGGGTCGTACACTGAAGCTTTCTTT.

The chain uses TRBV2 and TRBJ2-1; unclear D gene. The V end was cut by 6 bases, the J end by 10 bases, with 13 bases between. Germline values: CDR1 SNHLY, CDR2 FYNNEI. The CDR3 is 12 amino acids. Here the CDR3 reads CASSAASKEQFF. DNA of the CDR3: TGTGCCAGCAGCGCCGCCTCCAAAGAGCAGTTCTTC.

In this sample, this clonotype turned up many times. The chain recombines TRBV4-1 with TRBJ2-1; the match to TRBD1 covers 9 bases. CDR3 size: 15 residues. CDR1 MGHRA and CDR2 YSYEKL come from the germline V gene. V shed 4 bases, J shed 3 bases, and the junction held 4 bases outside the gene matches. The CDR3 coding sequence is TGCGCCAGCAGCCGTGGGACAGGGCGCTACAATGAGCAGTTCTTC. Protein: CASSRGTGRYNEQFF.

The sample holds many counts of this clonotype. The V and J genes are TRBV27 and TRBJ2-7; 8 nucleotides line up with TRBD2. Germline values: CDR1 MNHEY, CDR2 SMNVEV (reference sequence). With V trimmed by 2 bases and J by 2 bases, 5 bases remained unmatched. The CDR3 loop spans 15 amino acids. CDR3 amino acids: CASSLERGPPYEQYF. As DNA, the CDR3 is TGTGCCAGCAGTTTAGAGCGGGGGCCGCCCTACGAGCAGTACTTC.

This clonotype was observed many times. This chain uses TRBV20-1 with TRBJ2-2; TRBD1 matches 7 bases. The CDR3 is 17 amino acids. The V gene end was trimmed by 1 base and the J gene end by 3 bases; junction bases not matched to a gene: 11. The germline V gene has CDR1 DFQATT and CDR2 SNEGSKA (reference sequence). The CDR3 DNA reads as TGCAGTGCTAGAGGTCGGGACAGCGGACTCTACACCGGGGAGCTGTTTTTT. Amino acid sequence: CSARGRDSGLYTGELFF.

This clonotype was seen only a few times. The chain recombines TRBV7-9 with TRBJ2-3; no definite D call. V dropped 5 bases and J dropped 5 bases, with 8 bases sitting between them. Per germline, CDR1 SEHNR and CDR2 FQNEAQ (reference sequence). CDR3 length: 12 residues. CDR3 sequence (DNA): TGTGCCAGCAGCCCGTTAGAAGATACGCAGTATTTT. Amino acid sequence: CASSPLEDTQYF. The whole variable domain, remainder taken from reference TRBV7-9 and TRBJ2-3, is DTGVSQNPRHKITKRGQNVTFRCDPISEHNRLYWYRQTLGQGPEFLTYFQNEAQLEKSRLLSDRFSAERPKGSFSTLEIQRTEQGDSAMYLCASSPLEDTQYFGPGTRLTVL.

This clonotype showed up many times. The V gene is TRBV2, the J gene TRBJ2-3, with TRBD1 matching over 7 bases. J gave up 3 bases and V 8 bases, and 2 bases lay outside the gene matches. Germline lookup yields CDR1 SNHLY and CDR2 FYNNEI. CDR3 size: 12 residues. The CDR3 sequence is CASDRATDTQYF. CDR3 nucleotides: TGTGCCAGCGACAGGGCAACAGATACGCAGTATTTT.

This clonotype was seen ten or more times. The V call is TRBV27, the J call TRBJ2-1; 14 nucleotides line up with TRBD2. Germline V gene data show CDR1 as MNHEY and CDR2 as SMNVEV (reference sequence). The CDR3 runs 15 residues. The J segment lost 9 bases and the V segment lost 5 bases, leaving 6 bases of the junction unmatched. CDR3 bases: TGTGCCAGCAGTCCAGGGACTAGCGGGAGTGGTGAGCAGTTCTTC. It encodes CASSPGTSGSGEQFF.

The rearrangement joins TRBV12-5 to TRBJ2-1; 7 positions match TRBD2. The CDR3 totals 16 residues. Germline trimming cut 5 bases from V and 0 bases from J; bases unmatched to any gene: 7. In germline, CDR1 is LGHNT, CDR2 FRNRAP. The CDR3 coding sequence is TGTGCTAGTGGTCCCCGGGGAGGGAGCTCCTACAATGAGCAGTTCTTC. It yields the protein CASGPRGGSSYNEQFF.

This clonotype was seen repeatedly, ten times or more. V and J are TRBV20-1 and TRBJ2-3; TRBD2 matches at 8 bases. The V gene's germline CDR1 is DFQATT and CDR2 SNEGSKA (reference sequence). CDR3 length equals 16 residues. The junction had 9 bases not matched to a gene; V was cut back by 0 bases and J by 4 bases. The CDR3 spells CSARDLTAGVADTQYF. In nucleotides, the CDR3 is TGCAGTGCTAGAGATCTGACAGCGGGAGTTGCAGATACGCAGTATTTT.

There are many counts of this clonotype. The rearrangement links TRBV28 to TRBJ2-7, with 8 bases lining up with TRBD1. The germline V gene has CDR1 MDHEN and CDR2 SYDVKM. This CDR3 region has 16 residues. V trimming: 1 base; J trimming: 2 bases; junction bases outside the gene matches: 7. The CDR3 loop reads CASSLFETGAPYEQYF. CDR3 DNA: TGTGCCAGCAGTTTATTTGAGACAGGGGCCCCCTACGAGCAGTACTTC.

This clonotype was seen many times. This chain uses TRBV18 with TRBJ2-4; a weak D match, TRBD1 (5 bases). Trimming took off 4 bases at V and 13 bases at J, with 17 bases between the two ends. This CDR3 has 13 residues. Germline V gene data show CDR1 as KGHSH and CDR2 as LQKENI. CDR3 bases: TGTGCCAGCTCACTCTCACCTGACAGACAGCAGTACTTC. Residues: CASSLSPDRQQYF.

This clonotype was observed many times. CDR3: CASSLATGSTDTQYF. CDR3 sequence (DNA): TGCGCCAGCAGCTTGGCAACAGGTAGCACAGATACGCAGTATTTT. The V call is TRBV5-1, the J call TRBJ2-3; TRBD1 is a possible D gene (5 bases). The CDR3 sequence is 15 residues long. Germline V CDR1 and CDR2: SGHRS, YFSETQ. Trimming pared 0 bases from V and 0 bases from J, leaving 8 bases between.

This clonotype was picked up a small number of times. This rearrangement joins TRBV2 to TRBJ2-5, with 11 bases matching TRBD2. Germline lookup yields CDR1 SNHLY and CDR2 FYNNEI. With 5 bases clipped from V and 5 bases from J, the junction kept 7 bases outside the gene matches. CDR3 length: 15 residues. CDR3 in amino acids: CASSRGTSGGETQYF. The CDR3 DNA follows: TGTGCCAGCAGTCGTGGGACTAGCGGTGGGGAGACCCAGTACTTC.

This clonotype ranks as medium-sized. V and J are TRBV5-1 and TRBJ2-2; TRBD1 matches at 12 bases. Unmatched junction bases numbered 7, after V lost 1 base and J lost 3 bases. The CDR3 loop spans 18 amino acids. Germline V gene lookup returns CDR1 SGHRS and CDR2 YFSETQ. In DNA, the CDR3 is TGCGCCAGCAGCTTGTACCGGGACAGGGGGCGCGACACCGGGGAGCTGTTTTTT. It codes for CASSLYRDRGRDTGELFF.

In its sample, this clonotype was seen many times. This sequence joins TRBV6-1 and TRBJ2-2; D unclear. Germline V CDR1 and CDR2: MNHNS, SASEGT. The CDR3 is 15 amino acids. Deletions cut 1 base from V and 8 bases from J, with 14 bases between. CDR3 nucleotide sequence: TGTGCCAGCAGTGAAGTCTCTCGTGCTTTGGGGGAGCTGTTTTTT. The encoded protein is CASSEVSRALGELFF.

CDR3 protein: CASGDSYNSPLHF. DNA of the CDR3: TGTGCCAGCGGGGACAGTTATAATTCACCCCTCCACTTT. The chain links TRBV2 to TRBJ1-6, with 7 bases aligning to TRBD1. CDR3 length: 13 residues. CDR1 and CDR2 (germline): SNHLY, FYNNEI. V was pared by 8 bases and J by 4 bases, with 2 bases of the junction left unmatched.

This clonotype was picked up many times. The chain uses TRBV23-1 and TRBJ2-2; 12 bases line up with TRBD1. TRBV23-1 is an ORF; its function is uncertain. V was clipped by 6 bases and J by 3 bases; unmatched bases: 2. The CDR3 sequence is 15 residues long. CDR3 DNA: TGCGCCAGCAGACGGGACAGGGGGCACACCGGGGAGCTGTTTTTT. Translated, it gives CASRRDRGHTGELFF.

This clonotype occurred many times. V gene TRBV20-1 combines with J gene TRBJ2-2, with D possibly called TRBD1 or TRBD2 (6 bases each). Between the trimmed V and J ends, which lost 6 bases and 9 bases, there was a span of 20 bases. Germline CDR1 and CDR2: DFQATT and SNEGSKA (reference sequence). The CDR3 consists of 14 residues. The CDR3 here is CSAFSSGATRELFF. CDR3 in DNA: TGCAGTGCCTTCTCTTCGGGGGCGACCAGGGAGCTGTTTTTT.

This clonotype showed up many times. The rearrangement links TRBV5-1 to TRBJ1-2; 8 nucleotides line up with TRBD1. This CDR3 has 17 amino acids. V shed 0 bases, J shed 4 bases, and the junction held 11 bases outside the gene matches. CDR1 and CDR2 (germline): SGHRS, YFSETQ. The CDR3 DNA reads TGCGCCAGCAGCTTGGCCGGGACAGGCGCCAGGGGCTATGGCTACACCTTC. Protein sequence: CASSLAGTGARGYGYTF.

With regard to this clonotype: It is likely a read error: a sequence one base away is far more abundant. This rearrangement joins TRBV28 to TRBJ2-1; no reliable D call. Germline CDR1 is MDHEN and CDR2 is SYDVKM. This CDR3 contains 15 residues. V was clipped by 5 bases and J by 4 bases, with 15 bases between them. The CDR3 protein is CASSGLTGGYNEQFF. CDR3 nucleotide sequence: TGTGCCAGCAGTGGGCTGACTGGCGGTTACAATGAGCAGTTCTTC.

This clonotype was recorded many times. V usage is TRBV5-1 and J usage is TRBJ2-5; tentatively, D is TRBD2 (6 bases). CDR1 SGHRS and CDR2 YFSETQ come from the germline V gene. V was cut by 0 bases and J by 5 bases, with 17 bases left in between. The CDR3 runs 16 residues. The CDR3 loop reads CASSLEGGVWWETQYF. In nucleotides, the CDR3 is TGCGCCAGCAGCTTGGAAGGCGGGGTTTGGTGGGAGACCCAGTACTTC.

The table lists this clonotype with many counts. The CDR3 loop reads CASSHRTGTAEAFF. The CDR3, as DNA: TGTGCCAGCAGCCACCGGACAGGGACGGCTGAAGCTTTCTTT. This sequence joins TRBV3-1 and TRBJ1-1, with 8 bases that match TRBD1. The CDR3 has 14 residues. Germline assignment: CDR1 LGHDT and CDR2 YNNKEL (reference sequence). The J segment lost 6 bases and the V segment lost 3 bases, leaving 6 bases of the junction unmatched.

In its sample, this clonotype was seen many times. This chain joins TRBV3-1 and TRBJ1-3; perhaps TRBD1 as D (5 bases). Trimming removed 2 bases at V and 4 bases at J, with 6 bases between. Germline loops: CDR1 LGHDT, CDR2 YNNKEL (reference sequence). This CDR3 is built from 13 residues. This chain's CDR3 is CASSQQGGNTIYF. The CDR3 nucleotides read TGTGCCAGCAGCCAACAGGGAGGAAACACCATATATTTT.